The entry below describes one TCR beta chain. The antigen remains undetermined. The RNA input was roughly 0.5 to 1 ug, and it was reverse transcribed with random hexamers. An immunoSEQ multiplex PCR generated amplified TCR beta CDR3 products spanning 54 Vbeta and 13 Jbeta. TCRdb re-called the immunoSEQ multiplex PCR reads through MiXCR, storing one row per CDR3 protein. The sample contains 150,000 to 200,000 distinct CDR3 sequences, 92% of which appear only once. This entry belongs to a study of CD8 T cells in Susac syndrome. Study-wide points: By the study's own acknowledgment, its TCR sequencing and HLA analysis included relatively few individuals.

The ends were cut back, 5 bases at V and 5 bases at J, with 9 bases in the middle. The CDR3 extends over 12 amino acids. The germline gives CDR1 SGHTA, CDR2 FQGNSA. TCR beta sequences were obtained from blood CD8+ and CD4+ T cells. CD8+ and CD4+ T cells were negatively isolated; TEMRA cells were FACS-enriched. The sample taken for sequencing was CD4+ T cells from PBMCs. The receptor's source is a human donor in good health. This chain uses TRBV7-2 with TRBJ2-5; D remains ambiguous. CDR3 region: CASSRSPETQYF. CDR3 sequence (DNA): TGTGCCAGCAGCCGTTCACCGGAGACCCAGTACTTC.